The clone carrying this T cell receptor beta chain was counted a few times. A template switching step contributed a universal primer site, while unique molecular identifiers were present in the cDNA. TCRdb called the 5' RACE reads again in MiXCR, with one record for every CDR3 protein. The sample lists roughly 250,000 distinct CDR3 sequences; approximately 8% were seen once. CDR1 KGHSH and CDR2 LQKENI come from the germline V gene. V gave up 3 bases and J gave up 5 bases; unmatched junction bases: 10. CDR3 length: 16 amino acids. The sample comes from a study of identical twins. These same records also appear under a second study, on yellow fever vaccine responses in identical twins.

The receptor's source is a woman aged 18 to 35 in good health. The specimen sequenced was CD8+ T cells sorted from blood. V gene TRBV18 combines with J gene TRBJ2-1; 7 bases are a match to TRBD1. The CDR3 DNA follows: TGTGCCAGCTCACCCCGGGACAGTGGGACGAACAATGAGCAGTTCTTC. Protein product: CASSPRDSGTNNEQFF.